The 7 T cell receptor beta chains in this list originate from one sample, sequenced in a study of blood T cell repertoires in COVID-19. This table comes from immunoSEQ multiplex PCR, and its TCRdb copy is limited to in-frame clones, with some not included. The data show about 90,000 clones, about 82% seen once. The specimen sequenced was peripheral blood. These receptors were obtained from a woman in her 70s with active or convalescent COVID-19.

The CDR3 sequence: CASSLMGPQETQYF. CDR3 in DNA: TGTGCCAGCAGTTTAATGGGGCCGCAAGAGACCCAGTACTTC. This chain links TRBV28 with TRBJ2-5; D is perhaps TRBD1 (5 bases). V was clipped by 2 bases and J by 2 bases, with 9 bases between them. Germline V lookup: CDR1 MDHEN, CDR2 SYDVKM. The CDR3 consists of 14 residues. Full variable domain (missing parts from reference TRBV28 and TRBJ2-5): DVKVTQSSRYLVKRTGEKVFLECVQDMDHENMFWYRQDPGLGLRLIYFSYDVKMKEKGDIPEGYSVSREKKERFSLILESASTNQTSMYLCASSLMGPQETQYFGPGTRLLVL.

This chain joins TRBV3-1 (or the pseudogene TRBV3-2) and TRBJ1-6; D gene ambiguous. In germline, CDR1 is LGHDT, CDR2 YNNKEL (reference sequence). The V gene lost 4 bases and the J gene lost 8 bases, with 12 bases spanning the gap. This CDR3 comprises 14 residues. The CDR3 sequence is CASSPSLRDSPLHF. CDR3 DNA sequence: TGTGCCAGCAGCCCGTCTTTGAGGGATTCACCCCTCCACTTT.

In this sample, this clone turned up a few times. The V gene is TRBV4-1, the J gene TRBJ2-7; D unclear. V gave up 4 bases and J gave up 2 bases, with 9 bases separating them. CDR1 and CDR2 from the germline V gene are MGHRA and YSYEKL. This CDR3 has 13 amino acids. CDR3 coding DNA: TGCGCCAGCAGCCCTGGAGATACCTACGAGCAGTACTTC. This codes for CASSPGDTYEQYF.

The rearrangement links TRBV25-1 to TRBJ2-2; 10 bases map to TRBD2. Germline CDR1 reads MGHDK; CDR2 reads SYGVNS. The V and J ends lost 7 bases and 6 bases, in that order; junction bases with no gene match: 11. The CDR3 runs to 16 residues. The CDR3 is CASKSPGLAAAGELFF. CDR3 nucleotide sequence: TGTGCCAGCAAAAGCCCAGGACTAGCGGCCGCCGGGGAGCTGTTTTTT.

The CDR3 DNA is TGTGCCAGCTCACCAGTGGAGGGACAGGGGGCTACTGAAGCTTTCTTT. Amino acids: CASSPVEGQGATEAFF. The rearrangement links TRBV18 to TRBJ1-1, with 12 bases lining up with TRBD1. The CDR3 length is 16 residues. CDR1 is KGHSH and CDR2 is LQKENI in the germline V gene. With 2 bases clipped from V and 5 bases from J, the junction kept 6 bases outside the gene matches. The whole variable domain, remainder taken from reference TRBV18 and TRBJ1-1, is NAGVMQNPRHLVRRRGQEARLRCSPMKGHSHVYWYRQLPEEGLKFMVYLQKENIIDESGMPKERFSAEFPKEGPSILRIQQVVRGDSAAYFCASSPVEGQGATEAFFGQGTRLTVV.

This clone was picked up a small number of times. The chain links TRBV10-2 to TRBJ2-7; 7 nucleotides align to TRBD1. V shed 2 bases, J shed 1 base, and the junction held 2 bases outside the gene matches. The CDR3 loop spans 14 amino acids. Germline CDR1 WSHSY, CDR2 SAAADI. The CDR3 protein is CASSEPGQSYEQYF. The CDR3 DNA sequence: TGCGCCAGCAGTGAGCCGGGACAGTCCTACGAGCAGTACTTC.

This chain uses TRBV27 with TRBJ1-5; 11 bases match TRBD1. This CDR3 has 18 amino acids. J gave up 0 bases and V 5 bases, and 9 bases lay outside the gene matches. Germline V gives CDR1 MNHEY, CDR2 SMNVEV (reference sequence). The CDR3 region is CASSPRTGGVYSNQPQHF. In nucleotides, the CDR3 is TGTGCCAGCAGTCCCCGGACAGGGGGCGTATATAGCAATCAGCCCCAGCATTTT.